The sequence of this TCR beta chain was determined in a study of T cells in Graves' hyperthyroidism and ophthalmopathy. This clonotype was recorded many times. Mismatch with germline at one junction end may stem from a read error. There were TCR beta CDR3 regions amplified from RNA transcripts. Researchers ran a first-round RT-PCR on the TCR CDR3 using the HTBI primer set. TCRdb re-called the multiplex PCR reads with MiXCR, one entry per CDR3 protein. The table shows 350,000 or so distinct CDR3 sequences, with about 15% occurring only once. Germline lookup yields CDR1 SNHLY and CDR2 FYNNEI. The CDR3 loop spans 14 amino acids.

The receptor's source is a woman younger than 45 with Graves' hyperthyroidism that later progressed to Graves' ophthalmopathy. The chain has TRBV2 and TRBJ2-7, with D possibly matching TRBD1 (6 bases). The source material was blood. The CDR3 sequence is CTSRANRERYEQYF. The CDR3 region has the DNA TGTACCAGCAGGGCTAACAGGGAGCGATACGAGCAGTACTTC.